The sequence of this TCR beta chain was determined in a study of T cells in localized non-small cell lung cancer. General observations from the study: Heterogeneity remains possible because sequencing was limited to only one tumor region. Longer overall survival was seen with higher T cell density measured in blood. Tumor showed lower T cell clonality than uninvolved adjacent lung, where it was highest. Adjacent lung had a median roughly 50 of the 100 largest tumor clones.

CDR3 length equals 14 residues. V lost 6 bases, J lost 2 bases, and 13 bases lay in between. Germline V CDR1 and CDR2: MNHNS, SASEGT. The table came from immunoSEQ multiplex PCR; TCRdb's copy has only in-frame clones and leaves some out. Of 45,000 to 70,000 clones in the sample, 70% to 90% were seen once. About this clone itself: Antigen: not known.

This sequence joins TRBV6-1 and TRBJ1-1, with D perhaps TRBD1 (5 bases). The sequencing here drew on peripheral blood, taken before any cancer treatment. The sequence was obtained from a woman aged 40-69 years with stage I lung adenocarcinoma. CDR3 sequence reads: CASSLGQPNTEAFF. The CDR3 DNA reads TGTGCCAGCAGCTTAGGACAACCTAACACTGAAGCTTTCTTT.